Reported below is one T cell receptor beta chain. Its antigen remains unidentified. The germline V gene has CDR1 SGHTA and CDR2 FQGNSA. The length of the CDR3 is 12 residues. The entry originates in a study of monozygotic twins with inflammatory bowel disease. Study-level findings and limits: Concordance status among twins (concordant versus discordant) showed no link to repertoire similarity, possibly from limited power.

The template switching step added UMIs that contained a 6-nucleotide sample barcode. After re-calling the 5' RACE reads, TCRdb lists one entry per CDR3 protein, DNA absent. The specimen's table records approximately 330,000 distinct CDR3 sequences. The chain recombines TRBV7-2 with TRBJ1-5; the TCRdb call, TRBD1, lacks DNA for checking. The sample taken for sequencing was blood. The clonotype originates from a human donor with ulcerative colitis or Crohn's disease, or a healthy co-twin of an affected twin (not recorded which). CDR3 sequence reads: CASSIQGPPQHF.